This T cell receptor (beta chain) was obtained from a study of persistence of HIV-infected CD4 T cells. The CDR3 has 13 amino acids. Germline V gene sequence: CDR1 LGHDT, CDR2 YNNKEL (reference sequence). The V end was cut by 3 bases, the J end by 7 bases, with 12 bases between. The immunoSEQ assay was version 4, run in survey mode. Produced via immunoSEQ multiplex PCR; TCRdb's table is partial and in-frame only. The sample consists of about 20,000 clones, roughly 60% of them appearing once. Overlapping HIV-1 Gag 15-mer peptides at roughly 1 ug per peptide per mL were used. Responding CD4+ T cells were sorted by upregulation of both CD40 ligand and CD69. On this clone itself: What it binds is unknown.

The starting material was CD4+ T cells sorted from PBMCs after roughly 19-hour stimulation, obtained from a patient who received antiretroviral therapy. The chain uses TRBV3-1 (or the pseudogene TRBV3-2) and TRBJ1-2; D uncertain. This sequence was found in an adult woman with HIV who was CMV-seropositive. The CDR3 spells CASSQGPAGGYTF. The CDR3 coding sequence is TGTGCCAGCAGCCAGGGCCCCGCGGGTGGCTACACCTTC.